This T cell receptor (beta chain) was recovered during a study of blood T cell repertoires in COVID-19. V was cut by 3 bases and J by 3 bases, with 11 bases left in between. Germline assignment: CDR1 SGHTA and CDR2 FQGTGA. The CDR3 covers 14 residues. Only in-frame clones appear in the TCRdb table, and some are missing; sequencing was by immunoSEQ multiplex PCR. The sample holds roughly 410,000 clones, about nine tenths seen once. Material: peripheral blood. The sequence was collected from a woman in her thirties or forties with COVID-19, enrolled during active disease. The chain couples TRBV7-3 to TRBJ1-1; D gene unclear. CDR3 residues: CASSFGRQDTEAFF. CDR3 nucleotides: TGTGCCAGCAGCTTTGGGAGGCAGGACACTGAAGCTTTCTTT.